A selection of T cell receptor beta chains follows, all from one sample in a study of identifying expanded T cells in peripheral blood. Produced via immunoSEQ multiplex PCR; TCRdb's table is partial and in-frame only. The sample lists under 90,000 clones, approximately 91% occurring once. Sequenced material: blood. These receptors were obtained from a person between 18 and 75 years old in good health. Each CDR3 is given without its conserved first and last residue.

12,TRBV29-1,SVATGREGYGYT
14,TRBV5-1,ASSLRTGGATGELF
9,TRBV20-1,SAGGEETQY
14,TRBV11-2,ATRFGLAGSTDTQY
13,TRBV18,ASSPTSSHTGELF
13,TRBV5-6,ASTIGPGAQETQY
13,TRBV25-1,ASSDWSTNTGELF
12,TRBV28,ASSFTGLNTEAF
14,TRBV28,ASSLGTAYSNQPQH
11,TRBV14,ASSLFATDIQY
14,TRBV2,ASSEGGRVEVGELF
12,TRBV5-4,ASSLFTATDTQY
10,TRBV25-1,ASSERFYGYT
10,TRBV29-1,SVGEGTDTQY
11,TRBV29-1,SARGSGSNEQF
14,TRBV5-1,ASNMRWGVSTGELF
13,TRBV7-9,ASSLGGPPRSEAF
14,TRBV6-5,ASSSNFGTGNTEAF
13,TRBV11-3,ASSGKGLDDNEQF
12,TRBV5-5,ASSLLAGGETQY
13,TRBV9,ASSVAPIPNTEAF
12,TRBV30,AWSTERGIDTQY
12,TRBV9,ASSDGLKGNEQF
12,TRBV6-5,ASSYTGVRYEQY
10,TRBV27,ASRGVRSPLH
13,TRBV29-1,SVEDLLKPTDTQY
13,TRBV6-5,ASSSTSGSSYEQY
12,TRBV30,AWGQGGGNEKLF
11,TRBV7-8,ASSSQATGEQY
9,TRBV28,ASSGLQPQH
12,TRBV11-2,ASSFQGAGGELF
12,TRBV6-5,ASSYRVSSTEAF
11,TRBV7-2,ASSPTTGDTIY
13,TRBV5-6,ASSLGLGGYQPQH
13,TRBV7-3,ASSPSGSSYNEQF
12,TRBV2,ASSFLDRNTEAF
14,TRBV7-9,ASSLRGMPSYNEQF
15,TRBV5-6,ASSLAWTSWNTGELF
15,TRBV7-7,ASSPTPSGSNQETQY
9,TRBV7-8,ASSLLGEAF